Below, 19 T cell receptor beta chains from the same sample are listed, as sequenced in a study of T cells after yellow fever vaccination. Each CDR3 protein gets one entry after TCRdb re-called the 5' RACE reads with MiXCR. The table records about 330,000 distinct CDR3 sequences, 4.1% of them present only once. The sequences come from PBMCs, collected 5 days after the yellow fever booster vaccination. The source of these receptors is a man younger than 35 who received the YFV17D yellow fever vaccine.

The chain is built from TRBV5-6 and TRBJ2-7; D may be TRBD1 or TRBD2 (5 bases each). This CDR3 has 17 amino acids. Germline V gene sequence: CDR1 SGHDT, CDR2 YYEEEE. Trimming removed 0 bases from V and 7 bases from J, with 23 bases in between. CDR3 nucleotides: TGTGCCAGCAGCTTGGCCGGGATACAGGACCCCTGGGGGGAGCAGTACTTC. As protein: CASSLAGIQDPWGEQYF.

By share, this clonotype counts as medium-sized. The J gene is TRBJ2-1, the V gene TRBV14; TRBD2 agrees at 12 bases. Per germline, CDR1 SGHDN and CDR2 FVKESK. The CDR3 totals 17 residues. Trimming took 5 bases from V and 5 from J; bases not matched to a gene: 10. CDR3 in amino acids: CASSTTSGGSGNNEQFF. The CDR3 nucleotides read TGTGCCAGCAGCACGACTAGCGGGGGTAGTGGGAACAATGAGCAGTTCTTC.

This chain connects TRBV12-3 or TRBV12-4 to TRBJ2-2, with 7 nucleotides matching TRBD2. Losses at the gene ends were 6 bases for V and 5 bases for J; bases not matched to a gene: 15. CDR3 length equals 17 residues. The CDR3, as DNA: TGTGCCAGCAGGCTCCTCGGACTAGGTTTACGAACCGGGGAGCTGTTTTTT. Protein: CASRLLGLGLRTGELFF.

This clonotype was detected ten times or more. The CDR3, as DNA: TGTGCCAGCCGCTGGACAGCCACTAACTATGGCTACACCTTC. Translating it yields CASRWTATNYGYTF. The V and J genes are TRBV12-3 or TRBV12-4 and TRBJ1-2; TRBD1 might be the D (6 bases). Trimming took off 8 bases at V and 0 bases at J, with 13 bases between the two ends. CDR3 length: 14 residues.

The chain employs TRBV9 and TRBJ1-4, with TRBD1 identical over 9 bases. The germline V gene has CDR1 SGDLS and CDR2 YYNGEE. There are 15 residues in the CDR3. Losses at the gene ends were 4 bases for V and 4 bases for J; bases not matched to a gene: 5. This CDR3 is CASSPRQGVNEKLFF. The CDR3 DNA follows: TGTGCCAGCAGCCCTAGACAGGGGGTTAATGAAAAACTGTTTTTT.

In DNA, the CDR3 is TGTGCCACCCGCAAAGCGGGACATGGTACCGGGGAGCTGTTTTTT. It yields the protein CATRKAGHGTGELFF. The rearrangement joins TRBV24-1 to TRBJ2-2; tentatively, D is TRBD2 (7 bases). Trimming stripped 9 bases from V and 5 bases from J, with 18 bases between. Germline values: CDR1 KGHDR, CDR2 SFDVKD. This CDR3 spans 15 amino acids.

A few counts support this clonotype. The gene calls are TRBV6-5 and TRBJ2-7; 7 bases are a match to TRBD1. V trimming: 6 bases; J trimming: 3 bases; junction bases outside the gene matches: 11. Germline lookup yields CDR1 MNHEY and CDR2 SVGAGI. This CDR3 spans 15 amino acids. For the CDR3, the DNA is TGTGCCAGCAGGACGAGAATGGGACAGCTCTACGAGCAGTACTTC. Its protein is CASRTRMGQLYEQYF.

This clonotype was found a few times. The rearrangement links TRBV2 to TRBJ2-3, with D unresolved. Germline V lookup: CDR1 SNHLY, CDR2 FYNNEI. Trimming left V 11 bases short and J 1 base short, with 7 bases between. CDR3 length equals 11 residues. CDR3 protein: CAQQGTDTQYF. The CDR3 DNA reads as TGTGCCCAGCAAGGCACAGATACGCAGTATTTT.

This clonotype came up a few times. The rearrangement joins TRBV12-3 or TRBV12-4 to TRBJ2-5, with D hard to call. This CDR3 has 16 amino acids. V was trimmed by 5 bases and J by 1 base, leaving 17 bases between them. The chain's CDR3 is CASSLNPNMGQETQYF. The DNA for the CDR3 is TGTGCCAGCAGTCTCAATCCCAATATGGGCCAAGAGACCCAGTACTTC.

This clonotype was detected ten times or more. The chain carries TRBV5-1 and TRBJ2-1; 12 bases agree with TRBD2. The germline gives CDR1 SGHRS, CDR2 YFSETQ. V lost 4 bases and J lost 9; bases outside the gene matches: 8. The CDR3 sequence is 15 residues long. The CDR3 nucleotides are TGCGCCAGCAGCCCAGGACTAGCGGGGTCTACTGAGCAGTTCTTC. This gives the protein CASSPGLAGSTEQFF.

The genes are TRBV12-3 or TRBV12-4 and TRBJ2-3; tentative D call: TRBD1 (6 bases). Trimming shortened V by 5 bases and J by 0 bases, and 12 bases separated the two germline ends. CDR3 size: 15 residues. This CDR3 is CASSGTRASTDTQYF. CDR3 DNA: TGTGCCAGCAGTGGGACACGTGCTAGCACAGATACGCAGTATTTT.

The chain has TRBV12-3 or TRBV12-4 and TRBJ2-2; TRBD1 agrees at 7 bases. J lost 2 bases, V lost 5 bases, and 5 bases had no gene match. This CDR3 is built from 15 residues. The CDR3: CASSLRDSNTGELFF. The CDR3 DNA follows: TGTGCCAGCAGTCTCCGGGACAGTAACACCGGGGAGCTGTTTTTT.

V is TRBV5-1 and J is TRBJ2-5; 16 nucleotides line up with TRBD2. CDR1 is SGHRS, CDR2 YFSETQ, per germline. V lost 4 bases to trimming and J lost 5 bases; unmatched junction nucleotides: 8. The CDR3 is 17 amino acids. DNA for the CDR3: TGCGCCAGCAGCCCGGGGACTAGCGGGGGGGCCCTGGAGACCCAGTACTTC. Its protein is CASSPGTSGGALETQYF.

This clonotype was seen at least ten times. The chain is built from TRBV3-1 and TRBJ1-1; TRBD1 matches 7 bases. Germline CDR1 and CDR2: LGHDT and YNNKEL (reference sequence). The CDR3 length is 13 residues. V trimming: 4 bases; J trimming: 3 bases; junction bases outside the gene matches: 2. The CDR3 sequence: CASSLDRDTEAFF. The CDR3 nucleotides are TGTGCCAGCAGCCTTGACAGGGACACTGAAGCTTTCTTT.

This clonotype was detected only a few times. The chain recombines TRBV10-3 with TRBJ2-3, with TRBD1 as a possible D gene (6 bases). The germline V gene has CDR1 ENHRY and CDR2 SYGVKD. The CDR3 has 18 residues. Trimming cost V 0 bases and J 6 bases, with 22 bases left between them. As DNA, the CDR3 is TGTGCCATCAGTGAGTCAGTGAGGGATTGGGGGCCTCGGGATACGCAGTATTTT. This sequence encodes CAISESVRDWGPRDTQYF.

V and J are TRBV5-4 and TRBJ2-1, with D tentatively TRBD2 (7 bases). The CDR3 sequence is 18 residues long. Trimming removed 1 base at V and 8 bases at J, with 25 bases between. Looked up from germline, CDR1 is SGHNT and CDR2 is YYREEE (reference sequence). The CDR3 protein is CASSLPSSIGGGLDEQFF. CDR3 coding DNA: TGTGCCAGCAGCTTGCCCAGCTCAATAGGGGGGGGCCTCGATGAGCAGTTCTTC. The whole variable domain, remainder taken from reference TRBV5-4 and TRBJ2-1, is ETGVTQSPTHLIKTRGQQVTLRCSSQSGHNTVSWYQQALGQGPQFIFQYYREEENGRGNFPPRFSGLQFPNYSSELNVNALELDDSALYLCASSLPSSIGGGLDEQFFGPGTRLTVL.

This clonotype was seen more than once but under ten times. The chain is built from TRBV9 and TRBJ2-5; D might be TRBD2 (7 bases). V lost 0 bases, J lost 5 bases, and 11 bases lay in between. This CDR3 has 14 residues. Germline V gene sequence: CDR1 SGDLS, CDR2 YYNGEE. DNA for the CDR3: TGTGCCAGCAGCGTAGGGGGGGGCTTGGAGACCCAGTACTTC. It translates to CASSVGGGLETQYF. Full variable domain (rest looked up from reference TRBV9 and TRBJ2-5): DSGVTQTPKHLITATGQRVTLRCSPRSGDLSVYWYQQSLDQGLQFLIQYYNGEERAKGNILERFSAQQFPDLHSELNLSSLELGDSALYFCASSVGGGLETQYFGPGTRLLVL.

This clonotype was detected many times. CDR3 coding DNA: TGTGCCAGCAGTCTGACAGAAGCGAACACCGGGGAGCTGTTTTTT. This sequence encodes CASSLTEANTGELFF. The rearrangement links TRBV2 to TRBJ2-2, with D possibly TRBD1 on 5 matching bases. CDR1 SNHLY and CDR2 FYNNEI come from the germline V gene. CDR3 size: 15 residues. V was clipped by 5 bases and J by 0 bases, with 10 bases between them.

This clonotype was recorded at least ten times. The chain carries TRBV7-2 and TRBJ2-7; 8 bases agree with TRBD2. The CDR3 extends over 14 amino acids. Germline lookup yields CDR1 SGHTA and CDR2 FQGNSA. Trimming removed 6 bases from V and 6 bases from J; junction bases left unmatched: 10. The CDR3 sequence: CASSTVGAGGEQYF. CDR3 nucleotides: TGTGCCAGCAGTACCGTTGGTGCGGGGGGCGAGCAGTACTTC.